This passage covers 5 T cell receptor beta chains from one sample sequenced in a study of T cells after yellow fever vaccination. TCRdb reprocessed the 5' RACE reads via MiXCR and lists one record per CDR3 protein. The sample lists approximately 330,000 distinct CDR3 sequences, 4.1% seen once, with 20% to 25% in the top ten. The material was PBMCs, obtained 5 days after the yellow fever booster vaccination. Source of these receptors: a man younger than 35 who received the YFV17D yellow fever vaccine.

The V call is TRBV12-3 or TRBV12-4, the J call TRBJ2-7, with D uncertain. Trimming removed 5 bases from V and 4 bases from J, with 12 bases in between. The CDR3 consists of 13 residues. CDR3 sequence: CASSPMGLYEQYF. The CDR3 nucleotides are TGTGCCAGCAGTCCGATGGGTCTGTACGAGCAGTACTTC.

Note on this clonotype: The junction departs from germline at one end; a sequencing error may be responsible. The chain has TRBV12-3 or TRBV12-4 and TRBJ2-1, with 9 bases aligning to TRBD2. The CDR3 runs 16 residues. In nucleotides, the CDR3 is TGTGCCAGCAGTCTAGCGGGACTACCGAAAGAAAATGAGCAGTTCTTC. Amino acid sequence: CASSLAGLPKENEQFF.

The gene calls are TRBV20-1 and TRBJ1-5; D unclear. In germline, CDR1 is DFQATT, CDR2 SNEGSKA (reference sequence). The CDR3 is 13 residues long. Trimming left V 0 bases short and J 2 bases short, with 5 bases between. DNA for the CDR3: TGCAGTGCTAGAGACCGGGGCAATCAGCCCCAGCATTTT. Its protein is CSARDRGNQPQHF.

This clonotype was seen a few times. The CDR3 is CASSSSSGQGIEQYF. The CDR3 nucleotides are TGTGCCAGCAGCTCTTCCTCCGGGCAGGGGATCGAGCAGTACTTC. This chain uses TRBV7-6 with TRBJ2-7; the D gene is possibly TRBD1 (6 bases). Germline V CDR1 and CDR2: SGHVS, FNYEAQ. The CDR3 consists of 15 residues. Between the trimmed V and J ends, which lost 4 bases and 6 bases, there was a span of 19 bases.

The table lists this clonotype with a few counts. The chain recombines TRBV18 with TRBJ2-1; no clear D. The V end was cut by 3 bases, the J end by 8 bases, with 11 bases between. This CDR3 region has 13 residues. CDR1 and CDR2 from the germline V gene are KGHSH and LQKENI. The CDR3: CASSPPGGDEQFF. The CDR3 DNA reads TGTGCCAGCTCACCTCCAGGCGGTGATGAGCAGTTCTTC.